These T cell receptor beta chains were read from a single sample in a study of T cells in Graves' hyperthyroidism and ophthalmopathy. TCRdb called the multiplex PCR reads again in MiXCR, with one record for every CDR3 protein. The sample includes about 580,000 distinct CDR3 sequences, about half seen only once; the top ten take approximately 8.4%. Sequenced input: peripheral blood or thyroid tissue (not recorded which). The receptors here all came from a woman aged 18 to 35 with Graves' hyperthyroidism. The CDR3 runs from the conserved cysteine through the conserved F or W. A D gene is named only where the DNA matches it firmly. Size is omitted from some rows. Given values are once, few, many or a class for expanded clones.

TGCGCCAGCAGCTTGGCGTGGACAGGATTCAATGAGCAGTTCTTC	CASSLAWTGFNEQFF	TRBD1	15	TRBV5-1	TRBJ2-1	-
TGCAGCGTTAGAGGGGGGCCGGGGGGAGAGACCCAGTACTTC	CSVRGGPGGETQYF	-	14	TRBV29-1	TRBJ2-5	-
TGTGCCAGTAGTATTGGCAGCCAAGAGACCCAGTACTTC	CASSIGSQETQYF	-	13	TRBV19	TRBJ2-5	many
TGCAGTGCTAAGAGCCGAGACTCTAGCTATGGCTACACCTTC	CSAKSRDSSYGYTF	-	14	TRBV20-1	TRBJ1-2	-
TGTGCCAGCAGTGAGGGGACCGGGGAGCTGTTTTTT	CASSEGTGELFF	-	12	TRBV6-4	TRBJ2-2	many
TGTGCCAGCAGTTACCCGACCAGGGGGGACTATGGCTACACCTTC	CASSYPTRGDYGYTF	TRBD1	15	TRBV6-6	TRBJ1-2	many
TGTGCCAGCAGCTTAAAGGCGGGACTAGCGGGAGCAAATGAGCAGTTCTTC	CASSLKAGLAGANEQFF	TRBD2	17	TRBV7-3	TRBJ2-1	few
TGTGCCAGCAGCCACCGGGGCGCTATCTACGAGCAGTACTTC	CASSHRGAIYEQYF	-	14	TRBV14	TRBJ2-7	-
TGTGCCAGCAGCTCGTCCCGGGACAGGGCGTATGGCTACACCTTC	CASSSSRDRAYGYTF	TRBD1	15	TRBV7-8	TRBJ1-2	many
TGCGCCAGCAGAGGCGGGAGTGTAACAGATACGCAGTACTTC	CASRGGSVTDTQYF	TRBD2	14	TRBV5-1	TRBJ2-5	-
TGCAGTGCTAGACCGGGACAGGGAGGCGTACAAGAGACCCAGTACTTC	CSARPGQGGVQETQYF	TRBD1	16	TRBV20-1	TRBJ2-5	-
TGTGCCAGCAGTCCAGTGGGGAACACTGAAGCTTTCTTT	CASSPVGNTEAFF	-	13	TRBV6-4	TRBJ1-1	many
TGTGCCACCACCGGGAGGGAAGAGACCCAGTACTTC	CATTGREETQYF	TRBD2	12	TRBV6-1	TRBJ2-5	-
TGTGCCAGCAGCTTACTGGACAGGCCCTACGAGCAGTACTTC	CASSLLDRPYEQYF	TRBD1	14	TRBV7-9	TRBJ2-7	few
TGTGCCAGTAGTATGGTGGGCCGTTATAGCAATCAGCCCCAGCATTTT	CASSMVGRYSNQPQHF	-	16	TRBV19	TRBJ1-5	few
TGTGCCAGCAGCTCCACTGGGTATACGGGCGAGACCCAGTACTTC	CASSSTGYTGETQYF	-	15	TRBV6-1	TRBJ2-5	-
TGCGCCAGCAGTTATTCAGACAGCCTGAACACTGAAGCTTTCTTT	CASSYSDSLNTEAFF	-	15	TRBV5-1	TRBJ1-1	many
TGTGCCAGCAGTGAAGGGCAAGCCTCATATCAGCCCCAGCATTTT	CASSEGQASYQPQHF	-	15	TRBV6-1	TRBJ1-5	many
TGCAGTGTTAAAATACCGGGACTAGTAACGGCCCAGTACTTC	CSVKIPGLVTAQYF	TRBD2	14	TRBV20-1	TRBJ2-5	many
TGTGCCAGCAGCCAAGATCTAGGGGCAGGGGGCCGGCCCCAGCATTTT	CASSQDLGAGGRPQHF	TRBD1	16	TRBV4-2	TRBJ1-5	many
TGTGCCAGCAGCCAAGGCCGCCAGGGGAACACTGGGGCCAACGTCCTGACTTTC	CASSQGRQGNTGANVLTF	-	18	TRBV7-3	TRBJ2-6	-
TGCAGCGTTGATTCGGGCCATGGGGGAGGCTACACCTTC	CSVDSGHGGGYTF	-	13	TRBV29-1	TRBJ1-2	many
TGTGCCAGCAGCTCATACAGGGGGAATTCACCCCTCCACTTT	CASSSYRGNSPLHF	TRBD1	14	TRBV7-2	TRBJ1-6	few
TGTGCCAGCAGGATCTCAGGGGGGCACTTTGCTTTCTTT	CASRISGGHFAFF	TRBD1	13	TRBV6-5	TRBJ1-1	many
TGCAGTGCCACTAAACCGGGAAGACCTGGAGAGCAGTACTTC	CSATKPGRPGEQYF	-	14	TRBV20-1	TRBJ2-7	many
TGCAGTGCTATCAATAGCGGGAGTGGGACCGGGGAGCTGTTTTTT	CSAINSGSGTGELFF	TRBD2	15	TRBV20-1	TRBJ2-2	many
TGCGCCAGCAGCCCAAGACTAGCGGGAGGGAGCTACGAGCAGTACTTC	CASSPRLAGGSYEQYF	TRBD2	16	TRBV5-1	TRBJ2-7	many
TGTGCCATCAGTGTGAGGGAGGGCCTTGGGGCCAACGTCCTGACTTTC	CAISVREGLGANVLTF	TRBD2	16	TRBV10-3	TRBJ2-6	many
TGCGCCAGCAGCTTGGCTAGCGGGATTTACAATGAGCAGTTCTTC	CASSLASGIYNEQFF	TRBD2	15	TRBV5-1	TRBJ2-1	few
TGTGCCAGTAGTGCTGGGGGGGGGCACACTGAAGCTTTCTTT	CASSAGGGHTEAFF	-	14	TRBV19	TRBJ1-1	many
TGTGCCAGCAGGGGGGACAGGGGTTCTTCCTCCTATGGCTACACCTTC	CASRGDRGSSSYGYTF	TRBD1	16	TRBV2	TRBJ1-2	few
TGTGCCAGCAGTTCCTCCGGCCTAGGGGGGAGAGGTGGCTACACCTTC	CASSSSGLGGRGGYTF	-	16	TRBV28	TRBJ1-2	many
TGCGCCATAACAGGGTCGCAGAACACTGAAGCTTTCTTT	CAITGSQNTEAFF	-	13	TRBV10-1	TRBJ1-1	-
TGTGCCACCAGTGGAGGGCAGGGACTACAAGCTTTCTTT	CATSGGQGLQAFF	-	13	TRBV24-1	TRBJ1-1	many
TGTGCCATCAGTGTCTCTAGCGGGGACGAGCAGTACTTC	CAISVSSGDEQYF	TRBD2	13	TRBV10-3	TRBJ2-7	-
TGTGCCAGCAGTTTACGTGGGACAGGGACCATATATTTT	CASSLRGTGTIYF	TRBD1	13	TRBV12-3/TRBV12-4	TRBJ1-3	many
TGTGCCAGCAGCTGGGACAGCAATTTGAACACTGAAGCTTTCTTT	CASSWDSNLNTEAFF	TRBD1	15	TRBV12-3/TRBV12-4	TRBJ1-1	many
TGTGCCAGCAGTTACCCCGAGGCCTCCCACCTGCAGTACTTC	CASSYPEASHLQYF	-	14	TRBV6-1	TRBJ2-7	-
TGCAGCGTGGGAACCGGGACTAACTATGGCTACACCTTC	CSVGTGTNYGYTF	-	13	TRBV29-1	TRBJ1-2	-
TGTGCTAGCGGGATGGGTGGCGATACCGGGGAGCTGTTTTTT	CASGMGGDTGELFF	TRBD2	14	TRBV7-9	TRBJ2-2	-
TGTGCCAGCAGCTTAGCGGTTGGGATCAACGAGCAGTACTTC	CASSLAVGINEQYF	-	14	TRBV7-9	TRBJ2-7	many
TGTGCCAGCGCCCTCGGGGCTAACTATGGCTACACCTTC	CASALGANYGYTF	-	13	TRBV12-3/TRBV12-4	TRBJ1-2	-
TGTGCCAGCAGCCAAGATCCCCTTGTCGGGAGAGTCACCGGGGAGCTGTTTTTT	CASSQDPLVGRVTGELFF	-	18	TRBV3-1	TRBJ2-2	few
TGCAGCCAGGCGACAGGAAACACCGGGGAGCTGTTTTTT	CSQATGNTGELFF	-	13	TRBV29-1	TRBJ2-2	-
TGCGCCAGCAGCTTGATGGTATTT	CASSLMVF	-	8	TRBV5-1	TRBJ1-5	-
TGCGCCAGCAGCCCCAGCAGTTTCGCTGAAGCTTCCTTT	CASSPSSFAEASF	-	13	TRBV4-1	TRBJ1-1	-
TGTGCCACCAGTGACACGACAGGATCTCAGCCCCAGCATTTT	CATSDTTGSQPQHF	-	14	TRBV24-1	TRBJ1-5	many
TGTGCCAGCAGCTTAAGGGCAGGGGGAAAGGATATCGTCTACGAGCAGTACTTC	CASSLRAGGKDIVYEQYF	TRBD1	18	TRBV7-9	TRBJ2-7	many
TGTGCCATCAATCAACCGGGACAGGGGGTTAACTATGGCTACACCTTC	CAINQPGQGVNYGYTF	TRBD1	16	TRBV10-3	TRBJ1-2	-
TGCAGTGCTAGTGGTAGGAACAGCCAAGAGACCCAGTACTTC	CSASGRNSQETQYF	-	14	TRBV20-1	TRBJ2-5	once
TGCAGTGCCAGCAGTACTCCGCAGGGACCCCAGTACTTC	CSASSTPQGPQYF	-	13	TRBV20-1	TRBJ2-5	-
TGTGCCAGCAGCTTCTCGGGACTTCCAGAGACCCAGTACTTC	CASSFSGLPETQYF	-	14	TRBV5-4	TRBJ2-5	few
TGTGCCAGCAGTTACGGCAGGATAGGTGAAAAACTGTTTTTT	CASSYGRIGEKLFF	-	14	TRBV6-6	TRBJ1-4	many
TGTGCCAGCAAGGACGGGACTAACTATGGCTACACCTTC	CASKDGTNYGYTF	-	13	TRBV25-1	TRBJ1-2	-
TGCAGTGCCAAGACTGATAACTATGGCTACACCTTC	CSAKTDNYGYTF	-	12	TRBV20-1	TRBJ1-2	many